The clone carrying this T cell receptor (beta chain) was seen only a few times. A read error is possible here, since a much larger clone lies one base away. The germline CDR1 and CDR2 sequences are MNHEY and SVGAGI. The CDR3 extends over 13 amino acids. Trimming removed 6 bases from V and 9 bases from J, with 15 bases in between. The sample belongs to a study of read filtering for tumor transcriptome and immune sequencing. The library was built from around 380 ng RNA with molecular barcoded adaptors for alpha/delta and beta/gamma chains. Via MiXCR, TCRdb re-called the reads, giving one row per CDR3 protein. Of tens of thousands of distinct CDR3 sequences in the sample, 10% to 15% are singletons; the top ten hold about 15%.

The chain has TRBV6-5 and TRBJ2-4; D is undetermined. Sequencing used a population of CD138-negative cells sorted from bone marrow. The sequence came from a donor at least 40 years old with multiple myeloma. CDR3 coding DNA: TGTGCCAGCAGCAACGGGCTCCTAGGCATTCAGTACTTC. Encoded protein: CASSNGLLGIQYF.